This T cell receptor beta chain is from a study of identifying expanded T cells in peripheral blood. With V trimmed by 6 bases and J by 3 bases, 8 bases remained unmatched. CDR3 length equals 15 residues. Per germline, CDR1 MRHNA and CDR2 SNTAGT. During the collection period, no donor immune events like infections were recorded. Whole-study findings and limits: Variance in clone template counts between two-week samples significantly increased with total template count across all healthy donors. About 1.2 clones differed between technical replicates, versus approximately 17 and 20 over time.

TCRdb keeps only in-frame clones here, not all; method: immunoSEQ multiplex PCR. The data contain about 100,000 clones, 88% of them singletons. For this clone: Antigen unknown.

The sequence came from a person aged 18 to 70 in good health. This sequence joins TRBV6-4 and TRBJ2-3; 8 bases are a match to TRBD1. What was sequenced was blood. CDR3 loop: CASRPGQGETDTQYF. The DNA of the CDR3 is TGTGCCAGCAGGCCTGGACAGGGAGAAACAGATACGCAGTATTTT.